This record looks at one T cell receptor beta chain sequence and its context. The CDR3 totals 20 residues. Germline V CDR1 and CDR2: KGHSH, LQKENI. The V segment lost 3 bases and the J segment 0 bases; nucleotides outside the gene matches: 14. The data derive from a study of PD-L1 blockade in urothelial cancer. The wider study: Patients commenced atezolizumab at some point between 2014 and 2015, and it was given at 1,200 mg intravenously every 3 weeks. Blood was tested 3 weeks (second dose) and 6 weeks into treatment.

Sequencing was performed with immunoSEQ multiplex PCR; in TCRdb, only in-frame clones are kept and a portion is missing. Here the sample spans 50,000 or so clones, around 87% being singletons. The origin of this receptor is a man aged 60 to 75 with urothelial cancer. The specimen was PBMCs, collected around atezolizumab (anti-PD-L1) treatment. This chain links TRBV18 with TRBJ1-4; 9 nucleotides match TRBD1. The CDR3 bases are TGTGCCAGCTCACCCCGACTACCACCGACAGGGGGGACAACTAATGAAAAACTGTTTTTT. This encodes CASSPRLPPTGGTTNEKLFF.